This entry describes one T cell receptor (beta chain). Generated by immunoSEQ multiplex PCR, the TCRdb table keeps only in-frame clones and is missing some. The sample comprises about 28,000 clones, over 80% of which are singletons, and about a fifth rests with the top ten. This sample was taken from a study of PD-1 blockade in classical Hodgkin lymphoma. Each patient experienced a relapse that followed autologous stem cell transplantation, and brentuximab vedotin exposure varied. Under best response, outcomes were complete response, partial response or progressive disease. V gave up 7 bases and J gave up 0 bases, with 13 bases separating them. CDR1 LNHDA and CDR2 SQIVND come from the germline V gene (reference sequence). This CDR3 spans 15 amino acids.

The chain is built from TRBV19 and TRBJ1-5; D unclear. The sequencing here drew on peripheral blood mononuclear cells (PBMCs), taken before the second cycle of nivolumab. This TCR derives from a human donor with classical Hodgkin lymphoma. In nucleotides, the CDR3 is TGTGCCAGTAACATGGACGGTTATAGCAATCAGCCCCAGCATTTT. Protein: CASNMDGYSNQPQHF. Based on the CDR3 plus reference TRBV19 and TRBJ1-5, the full variable domain is DGGITQSPKYLFRKEGQNVTLSCEQNLNHDAMYWYRQDPGQGLRLIYYSQIVNDFQKGDIAEGYSVSREKKESFPLTVTSAQKNPTAFYLCASNMDGYSNQPQHFGDGTRLSIL.